The text below deals with one TCR beta chain. The target antigen is unknown. The CDR3 is made up of 13 amino acids. V was clipped by 4 bases and J by 10 bases; unmatched bases: 5. Germline V gene lookup returns CDR1 SGHDT and CDR2 YYEEEE. PCR was performed using 60 Vbeta and 13 Jbeta primers. As originally analysed: There were 80 million to 95 million unique TCR beta chains by a later count, and about 12 million of them were shared. Clones were read by immunoSEQ multiplex PCR, and TCRdb kept only the in-frame ones, dropping some. V, J and clone size were drawn from that table, and D and trimming were deduced from the DNA. The data contain 120,000 or so clones, 65% to 80% of them singletons. This sample was included in a study of cytomegalovirus exposure and HLA in healthy donors. Study details: Among roughly 180 million T cells, an earlier analysis found 117 million unique TCR beta sequences. Overall study findings and caveats: Later analysis found that TCR beta chains associated with HLA were more clonally expanded than other, equally common chains. Altogether, about 160 TCR beta chains were recorded as cytomegalovirus-associated.

This receptor was identified in a man aged 55 to 69 in good health and CMV-seropositive. The sample was PBMCs. The chain joins TRBV5-6 to TRBJ1-1; 12 positions agree with TRBD1. CDR3 sequence (DNA): TGTGCCAGCAGCGGGGACAGGGGGCAAGTAGCTTTCTTT. The encoded protein is CASSGDRGQVAFF.